This record looks at one T cell receptor beta chain sequence and its context. The data were taken from a study of blood T cell repertoires in COVID-19. On the study more broadly: From the United States, Italy and Spain came samples of acute and convalescent COVID-19. In each case, the material was cDNA or gDNA derived from T cells, B-cell-depleted T cells, or PBMCs.

In the source study's methods: Estimated nucleated cell counts came from reference gene primer amplification. Here immunoSEQ multiplex PCR was the method, and the copy in TCRdb shows in-frame clones only, minus some. D and trimming were read from the DNA, whereas the V and J calls and clone size are those reported in that table. The sample includes 140,000 or so clones, approximately 79% of them seen just once. The CDR3 has 20 residues. Germline V gives CDR1 SGDLS, CDR2 YYNGEE. V gave up 3 bases and J gave up 0 bases; unmatched junction bases: 16. Sequenced sample: peripheral blood. The source is a man over 45 with active or convalescent COVID-19. The chain joins TRBV9 to TRBJ2-1, with 9 positions matching TRBD2. CDR3 nucleotides: TGTGCCAGCAGCGCCACCTCTGGGGCGGGAGGGCGGAGCTCCTACAATGAGCAGTTCTTC. It specifies CASSATSGAGGRSSYNEQFF.